What follows are 17 T cell receptor beta chains derived from one specimen sequenced in a study of OX40 agonist ivuxolimab in advanced cancers. TCRdb's copy holds only in-frame clones and misses some; the assay was immunoSEQ multiplex PCR. The sample contains approximately 90,000 clones, 90% to 95% of which appear only once. Sequenced here: CD4+ or CD8+ T cells sorted from blood, sampled in a trial of the OX40 agonist ivuxolimab. The receptor set was obtained from an adult with an advanced solid tumor such as melanoma, head and neck, liver or kidney cancer.

J is TRBJ2-5 and V is TRBV6-5, with D possibly being TRBD1 (6 bases). V was pared by 5 bases and J by 5 bases, with 18 bases between. The CDR3 spans 15 residues. CDR1 and CDR2 from the germline V gene are MNHEY and SVGAGI. CDR3 loop: CASSRSGRGRETQYF. CDR3 in DNA: TGTGCCAGCAGTCGCTCGGGCAGGGGTCGTGAGACCCAGTACTTC.

To note about this clone: Other nucleotide sequences in the sample specify the same CDR3. The rearrangement joins TRBV7-3 to TRBJ1-1; weak D call: TRBD1 (5 bases). Germline values: CDR1 SGHTA, CDR2 FQGTGA. Trimming removed 6 bases at V and 4 bases at J, with 18 bases between. The CDR3 is 15 residues long. The CDR3 loop reads CASSPGGGRSTEAFF. CDR3 coding DNA: TGTGCCAGCAGTCCGGGCGGGGGTCGGAGCACTGAAGCTTTCTTT.

The chain links TRBV4-2 to TRBJ2-2; D possibly corresponds to TRBD2 (5 bases). Trimming pared 2 bases from V and 2 bases from J, leaving 9 bases between. Looked up from germline, CDR1 is LGHNA and CDR2 is YNFKEQ. The CDR3 has 15 residues. The CDR3, as DNA: TGTGCCAGCAGCCAAACGACTACCAACACCGGGGAGCTGTTTTTT. As protein: CASSQTTTNTGELFF.

J is TRBJ2-5 and V is TRBV30; no firm D call. Germline loops: CDR1 GTSNPN, CDR2 SVGIG (reference sequence). The CDR3 runs to 13 residues. With 2 bases removed from V and 0 bases from J, the gap between germline ends came to 7 bases. CDR3 DNA sequence: TGTGCCTGGAGTTCTGGCAACCAAGAGACCCAGTACTTC. Translating it yields CAWSSGNQETQYF.

The gene calls are TRBV30 and TRBJ1-4, with TRBD1 matching over 10 bases. Germline V gene data show CDR1 as GTSNPN and CDR2 as SVGIG (reference sequence). This CDR3 region has 13 residues. V was pared by 2 bases and J by 8 bases, with 2 bases of the junction left unmatched. The DNA for the CDR3 is TGTGCCTGGAGTCCGACAGGGGGCGAAAAACTGTTTTTT. Translated: CAWSPTGGEKLFF.

The J gene is TRBJ1-4, the V gene TRBV2; no clear D gene. Germline loops: CDR1 SNHLY, CDR2 FYNNEI. V dropped 6 bases and J dropped 0 bases, with 17 bases sitting between them. This CDR3 has 17 amino acids. The CDR3 region is CASRLGVGVATNEKLFF. The CDR3 DNA follows: TGTGCCAGCAGATTAGGTGTCGGGGTGGCAACTAATGAAAAACTGTTTTTT.

The rearrangement joins TRBV19 to TRBJ1-5, with D unclear. Trimming pared 1 base from V and 4 bases from J, leaving 11 bases between. Germline V gene data show CDR1 as LNHDA and CDR2 as SQIVND (reference sequence). The CDR3 runs to 15 residues. CDR3: CASSIGNIGNQPQHF. For the CDR3, the DNA is TGTGCCAGTAGTATAGGAAACATTGGGAATCAGCCCCAGCATTTT.

The chain combines TRBV29-1 with TRBJ2-3, with D perhaps given as TRBD1 or TRBD2 (5 bases each). Germline loops: CDR1 SQVTM, CDR2 ANQGSEA. V lost 1 base and J lost 0, with 11 bases in between. The CDR3 contains 15 residues. The CDR3 DNA sequence: TGCAGCGTTGAAGCGGGGACCACTAGCACAGATACGCAGTATTTT. Translating gives CSVEAGTTSTDTQYF.

The chain uses TRBV7-8 and TRBJ1-5, with D perhaps matching TRBD1 (5 bases). This CDR3 comprises 15 residues. The germline V gene has CDR1 SGHVS and CDR2 FQNEAQ. Trimming pared 5 bases from V and 0 bases from J, leaving 11 bases between. CDR3 in amino acids: CASSPAGNSNQPQHF. The CDR3 coding sequence is TGTGCCAGCAGCCCGGCAGGGAATAGCAATCAGCCCCAGCATTTT.

The chain uses TRBV19 and TRBJ1-5, with D unresolved. The CDR3 sequence is 12 residues long. V lost 4 bases, J lost 4 bases, and 5 bases lay in between. From germline, CDR1 is LNHDA and CDR2 SQIVND (reference sequence). This chain's CDR3 is CASSKQNQPQHF. The CDR3 coding sequence is TGTGCCAGTAGTAAACAGAATCAGCCCCAGCATTTT.

The chain combines TRBV20-1 with TRBJ1-2; no clear D gene. The CDR3 loop spans 11 amino acids. Trimming cost V 3 bases and J 6 bases, with 8 bases left between them. In germline, CDR1 is DFQATT, CDR2 SNEGSKA (reference sequence). CDR3: CSASLLNGYTF. In nucleotides, the CDR3 is TGCAGTGCTAGTCTCCTCAATGGCTACACCTTC.

The sample holds one count of this clone. The rearrangement uses TRBV7-2 and TRBJ2-3; D is possibly TRBD2 (6 bases). The V gene's germline CDR1 is SGHTA and CDR2 FQGNSA. V shed 8 bases and J shed 1 base, with 25 bases lying between them. The CDR3 consists of 18 residues. CDR3: CASSRVQAGRVGTDTQYF. CDR3 nucleotide sequence: TGTGCCAGCTCACGGGTGCAGGCCGGGAGAGTGGGCACAGATACGCAGTATTTT. The full variable domain, in which reference TRBV7-2 and TRBJ2-3 provide the parts outside the CDR3, is GAGVSQSPSNKVTEKGKDVELRCDPISGHTALYWYRQSLGQGLEFLIYFQGNSAPDKSGLPSDRFSAERTGGSVSTLTIQRTQQEDSAVYLCASSRVQAGRVGTDTQYFGPGTRLTVL.

V is TRBV28 and J is TRBJ2-1; TRBD2 aligns across 15 bases. Germline loops: CDR1 MDHEN, CDR2 SYDVKM. The V and J ends lost 8 bases and 7 bases, in that order; junction bases with no gene match: 9. The length of the CDR3 is 16 residues. CDR3 bases: TGTGCCAGCCCCGCCGGACTAGCGGGAGGGCGGAATGAGCAGTTCTTC. Translated, it gives CASPAGLAGGRNEQFF.

The gene calls are TRBV6-5 and TRBJ1-6, with D hard to call. CDR1 and CDR2 (germline): MNHEY, SVGAGI. Trimming shortened V by 4 bases and J by 6 bases, and 4 bases separated the two germline ends. The CDR3 is made up of 12 amino acids. CDR3 protein: CASSSVNSPLHF. In nucleotides, the CDR3 is TGTGCCAGCAGTTCTGTTAATTCACCCCTCCACTTT.

To note about this clone: The junction does not match germline at one end; this may be a read error. This chain uses TRBV7-7 with TRBJ2-1; D is possibly TRBD1 (5 bases). The CDR3 consists of 15 residues. Germline assignment: CDR1 SSHAT and CDR2 FNYEAQ (reference sequence). The CDR3 loop reads CASSLGAPSNNEQFF. The CDR3 bases are TGTGCTAGCAGCTTAGGGGCTCCTTCCAACAATGAGCAGTTCTTC.

The chain carries TRBV6-4 and TRBJ2-2; maybe TRBD1 (5 bases). Trimming removed 2 bases at V and 0 bases at J, with 19 bases between. The CDR3 length is 19 residues. Germline-derived CDR1 and CDR2 are MRHNA and SNTAGT. This chain's CDR3 is CASSDPNRSTVSNTGELFF. CDR3 sequence (DNA): TGTGCCAGCAGTGACCCCAACCGTTCGACAGTATCGAACACCGGGGAGCTGTTTTTT.

The J gene is TRBJ1-4, the V gene TRBV11-2; possible D gene TRBD1, 6 bases. The CDR3 loop spans 13 amino acids. Deletions cut 8 bases from V and 7 bases from J, with 14 bases between. Germline CDR1 SGHAT, CDR2 FQNNGV. The CDR3 here is CASQQGVGEKLFF. The CDR3 DNA reads as TGTGCCAGCCAACAGGGAGTGGGTGAAAAACTGTTTTTT.